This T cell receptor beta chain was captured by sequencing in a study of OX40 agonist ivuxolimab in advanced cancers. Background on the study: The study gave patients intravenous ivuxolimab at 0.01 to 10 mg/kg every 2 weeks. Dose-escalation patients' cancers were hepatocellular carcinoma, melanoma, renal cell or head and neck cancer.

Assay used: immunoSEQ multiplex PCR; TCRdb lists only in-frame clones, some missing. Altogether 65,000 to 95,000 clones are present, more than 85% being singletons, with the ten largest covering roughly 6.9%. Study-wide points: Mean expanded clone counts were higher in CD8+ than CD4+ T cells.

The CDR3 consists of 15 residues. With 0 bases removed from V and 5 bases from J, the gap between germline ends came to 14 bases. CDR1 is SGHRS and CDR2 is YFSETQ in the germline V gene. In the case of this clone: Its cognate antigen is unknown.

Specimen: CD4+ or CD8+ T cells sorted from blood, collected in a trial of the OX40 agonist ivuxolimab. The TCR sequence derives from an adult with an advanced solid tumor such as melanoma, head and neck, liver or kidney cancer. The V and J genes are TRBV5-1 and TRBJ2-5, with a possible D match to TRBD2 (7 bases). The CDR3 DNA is TGCGCCAGCAGCTTGGGCCCGGGGGGCGTGGAGACCCAGTACTTC. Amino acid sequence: CASSLGPGGVETQYF.